This T cell receptor beta chain was profiled in a study of preoperative IRX-2 immunotherapy in early breast cancer (dated by TCRdb to between 2018 and 2021). Libraries were constructed by the immunoSEQ multiplex PCR assay. As stored in TCRdb, this immuneACCESS dataset retains in-frame rearrangements with V and J assigned. A fraction of the clones does not appear; measured against another copy, unresolved V genes explain less than half of the discrepancy, and the remainder lacks a known reason. This sample has around 28,000 clones in its table, and around 75% of those were observed once. The ten biggest clones cover 2.2% of the sample. Taken with the paper, the label for treatment or condition translates to: preoperative locoregional IRX-2 cytokine immunotherapy. The samples were obtained from a phase Ib study that tested preoperative, locoregional IRX-2 cytokine immunotherapy meant to prime immune responses. Donors were patients with early-stage breast cancer who received IRX-2 before surgery.

A note on this clone: Its antigen is still unknown. One base away there is no much larger clone; base qualities are not given.

This sequence was found in a human donor with breast cancer. The sample in question was lymph node tissue, obtained before IRX-2 immunotherapy.

The nucleotide sequence reads TGTGCCAGCAGCTGGGGACAGGGAGTGAATCAGCCCCAGCATTTT. This codes for CASSWGQGVNQPQHF. The chain links TRBV11-3 with TRBJ1-5, and 9 bases in between align with TRBD1. Counted from cysteine to phenylalanine, this CDR3 has 15 amino acids. Solely the CDR3 DNA is kept, with 45 bases framed from the first base. The germline V gene provides CDR1 SGHNT and CDR2 YENEEA. Ends trimmed: V by 4 bases, J by 4 bases; bases unmatched to a gene: 5.